Shown below are 7 T cell receptor beta chains from a single sample sequenced in a study of T cells after yellow fever vaccination. TCRdb called the 5' RACE reads again in MiXCR, with one record for every CDR3 protein. The sample has 550,000 or so distinct CDR3 sequences, under 25% seen once. The starting material was PBMCs, obtained 15 days after the yellow fever booster vaccination. All receptors come from a man aged 25 to 40 who received the YFV17D yellow fever vaccine.

The rearrangement joins TRBV5-1 to TRBJ2-1; 7 nucleotides match TRBD2. CDR3 length: 18 residues. Germline assignment: CDR1 SGHRS and CDR2 YFSETQ. Germline trimming cut 0 bases from V and 6 bases from J; bases unmatched to any gene: 15. The CDR3 sequence is CASSLEHAGVGFRNEQFF. The CDR3 DNA reads as TGCGCCAGCAGCTTGGAGCATGCGGGAGTGGGCTTTCGCAATGAGCAGTTCTTC.

This chain uses TRBV6-2 or TRBV6-3 with TRBJ2-1; TRBD2 is a possible D gene (5 bases). Germline V gene sequence: CDR1 MNHEY, CDR2 SVGEGT. The CDR3 has 13 residues. V was cut by 2 bases and J by 7 bases, with 9 bases left in between. CDR3 sequence (DNA): TGTGCCAGCAGTTACGAGGGTTGGAATGAGCAGTTCTTC. Encoded protein: CASSYEGWNEQFF.

The CDR3 loop is CAWSPGSYEQYF. CDR3 nucleotides: TGTGCCTGGAGTCCCGGGAGCTACGAGCAGTACTTC. The gene calls are TRBV30 and TRBJ2-7, with D possibly TRBD2 on 6 matching bases. V was shortened by 2 bases and J by 3 bases, with 8 bases between the two germline ends. This CDR3 spans 12 amino acids. CDR1 GTSNPN and CDR2 SVGIG come from the germline V gene (reference sequence).

The sample holds a few counts of this clonotype. V gene TRBV5-4 combines with J gene TRBJ1-1, with 7 bases aligning to TRBD1. V lost 4 bases, J lost 0 bases, and 6 bases stayed unmatched. Germline CDR1 SGHNT, CDR2 YYREEE (reference sequence). This CDR3 has 15 amino acids. CDR3 loop: CASSPKQGMNTEAFF. Written as DNA, the CDR3 is TGTGCCAGCAGCCCCAAACAGGGGATGAACACTGAAGCTTTCTTT.

The CDR3 bases are TGTGCCAGCAGCGTGGGACTAGCGGGACCCGAGCAGTACTTC. The encoded protein is CASSVGLAGPEQYF. The chain joins TRBV9 to TRBJ2-7; TRBD2 aligns across 13 bases. The V segment lost 2 bases and the J segment 6 bases; nucleotides outside the gene matches: 2. The CDR3 has 14 residues. In germline, CDR1 is SGDLS, CDR2 YYNGEE.

This clonotype has just a few counts. The V gene is TRBV29-1, the J gene TRBJ2-7, with TRBD2 matching over 7 bases. Losses at the gene ends were 7 bases for V and 1 base for J; bases not matched to a gene: 1. This CDR3 spans 11 amino acids. CDR1 and CDR2 (germline): SQVTM, ANQGSEA. In DNA, the CDR3 is TGCAGCGGGCGGGGGTCCTACGAGCAGTACTTC. Translating gives CSGRGSYEQYF.

This clonotype was detected a few times. The chain links TRBV10-3 to TRBJ2-2; 8 positions match TRBD2. Germline loops: CDR1 ENHRY, CDR2 SYGVKD. Losses at the gene ends were 0 bases for V and 7 bases for J; bases not matched to a gene: 4. The CDR3 loop spans 15 amino acids. CDR3 residues: CAISESALADGELFF. The CDR3 coding sequence is TGTGCCATCAGTGAGTCGGCACTAGCGGACGGGGAGCTGTTTTTT.